Listed here is a single T cell receptor (beta chain). These data are taken from a study of cytomegalovirus exposure and HLA in healthy donors. Only in-frame clones appear in the TCRdb table, and some are missing; sequencing was by immunoSEQ multiplex PCR. The sample has 200,000 to 300,000 clones, 90% seen once; the top ten hold around 3.1%. This CDR3 has 13 amino acids. CDR1 is SGHNT and CDR2 is YYREEE in the germline V gene (reference sequence). V was clipped by 2 bases and J by 6 bases, with 12 bases between them. Material: PBMCs. The source is a young woman in good health and CMV-seronegative. This sequence joins TRBV5-4 and TRBJ2-7; D ambiguous. In DNA, the CDR3 is TGTGCCAGCAGCTTCTCCTCAGGCGGCGAGCAGTACTTC. Translating it yields CASSFSSGGEQYF.